This TCR beta chain stems from a study of blood T cell repertoires in COVID-19. As for the study in general: Spain, Italy and the United States supplied samples that represented acute and convalescent COVID-19.

In the source study's methods: Researchers report that nucleated cell counts were estimated from reference gene primer amplification. The data were produced by immunoSEQ multiplex PCR, yet TCRdb's version contains in-frame clones alone and is incomplete. That table is the source of V, J and clone size, and D and trimming were worked out from the DNA. The table lists approximately 86,000 clones, 75% to 90% of them singletons. Sequenced sample: peripheral blood. The TCR was taken from a woman in her 70s with acute or convalescent COVID-19.

The CDR3 loop is CAWRGQDIRGYTF. As DNA, the CDR3 is TGTGCCTGGAGGGGACAGGACATAAGGGGCTACACCTTC. V gene TRBV30 combines with J gene TRBJ1-2, with 8 bases aligning to TRBD1. The germline gives CDR1 GTSNPN, CDR2 SVGIG (reference sequence). The CDR3 runs 13 residues. With V trimmed by 3 bases and J by 8 bases, 8 bases remained unmatched.